Each of the 20 T cell receptor beta chains below was sequenced from the same sample in a study of T cells in Graves' hyperthyroidism and ophthalmopathy. RNA transcripts were the template for amplifying TCR beta CDR3 regions. TCR CDR3 regions were first amplified by RT-PCR with HTBI primers. MiXCR, applied by TCRdb to the multiplex PCR reads, yields one record per CDR3 protein. The data hold around 800,000 distinct CDR3 sequences, with around 39% observed a single time. Sequenced sample: blood. The receptors originated from a man aged 18 to 30 with Graves' hyperthyroidism.

This clonotype was recorded many times. The junction and the germline gene differ at one end; a read error may be behind it. This chain connects TRBV9 to TRBJ2-5; D is uncertain. Germline CDR1 reads SGDLS; CDR2 reads YYNGEE. The CDR3 spans 11 residues. DNA for the CDR3: TGCGCCAGCAGCGCCGGGGAGACCCAGTACTTC. This sequence encodes CASSAGETQYF.

The sample holds many counts of this clonotype. The chain is built from TRBV10-3 and TRBJ2-5, with D perhaps matching TRBD1 or TRBD2 (6 bases each). Germline V gene sequence: CDR1 ENHRY, CDR2 SYGVKD. Trimming removed 3 bases from V and 2 bases from J, with 16 bases in between. The CDR3 totals 16 residues. CDR3 in DNA: TGTGCCATCAGTGACCCGGGGGCTAGCAGGCAAGAGACCCAGTACTTC. Protein sequence: CAISDPGASRQETQYF.

This clonotype has a count of ten or more. V is TRBV29-1 and J is TRBJ2-7; D is perhaps TRBD1 (6 bases). Germline V gives CDR1 SQVTM, CDR2 ANQGSEA. Between the trimmed V and J ends, which lost 0 bases and 2 bases, there was a span of 14 bases. The CDR3 has 15 amino acids. The CDR3 reads CSVEEGGARAYEQYF. CDR3 coding DNA: TGCAGCGTTGAAGAAGGGGGAGCGCGAGCCTACGAGCAGTACTTC.

This clonotype was seen ten or more times. The chain joins TRBV2 to TRBJ1-5; no clear D gene. The V end was cut by 8 bases, the J end by 3 bases, with 8 bases between. The CDR3 is 12 residues long. Per germline, CDR1 SNHLY and CDR2 FYNNEI. The CDR3 region has the DNA TGTGCCAGCCGGGGAGACAATCAGCCCCAGCATTTT. This translates into CASRGDNQPQHF.

The V call is TRBV20-1, the J call TRBJ1-5; unclear D gene. V lost 1 base, J lost 5 bases, and 15 bases lay in between. This CDR3 spans 15 amino acids. The germline CDR1 and CDR2 sequences are DFQATT and SNEGSKA (reference sequence). CDR3 bases: TGCAGTGCTAGAGCTAGGGAGGGAAGCGATCAGCCCCAGCATTTT. This translates into CSARAREGSDQPQHF.

On this clonotype: Being one base from a much bigger clone, this may be a read error. J is TRBJ2-5 and V is TRBV7-3; TRBD1 agrees at 8 bases. The germline V gene encodes CDR1 SGHTA and CDR2 FQGTGA. The CDR3 has 13 amino acids. The chain's CDR3 is CAGSSGGAGTQYF. The DNA for the CDR3 is TGTGCCGGCAGCTCAGGGGGCGCGGGGACCCAGTACTTC.

Only a few counts were recorded for this clonotype. An end of the junction differs from the germline gene, which may be a read error. The chain recombines TRBV29-1 with TRBJ2-7; tentatively, D is TRBD2 (6 bases). The CDR3 runs to 13 residues. Germline CDR1 SQVTM, CDR2 ANQGSEA. The CDR3: CNVVGGTTYEQYF. The CDR3 nucleotides are TGCAACGTTGTGGGGGGTACCACCTACGAGCAGTACTTC.

The chain is built from TRBV20-1 and TRBJ2-7; D remains ambiguous. With 1 base removed from V and 6 bases from J, the gap between germline ends came to 10 bases. The CDR3 runs 12 residues. Germline V gene lookup returns CDR1 DFQATT and CDR2 SNEGSKA (reference sequence). CDR3 in DNA: TGCAGTGCTAGAGGTGGCGTATCCGAGCAGTACTTC. It yields the protein CSARGGVSEQYF.

The rearrangement links TRBV2 to TRBJ2-2; maybe TRBD2 (6 bases). This CDR3 is built from 16 residues. V lost 7 bases to trimming and J lost 4 bases, with 19 bases between them. The germline V gene encodes CDR1 SNHLY and CDR2 FYNNEI. The CDR3: CASTPLAFGGTGELFF. DNA for the CDR3: TGTGCCAGCACCCCTCTTGCGTTCGGGGGCACCGGGGAGCTGTTTTTT.

The chain employs TRBV29-1 and TRBJ1-1; the match to TRBD1 covers 10 bases. Germline CDR1 reads SQVTM; CDR2 reads ANQGSEA. V was clipped by 7 bases and J by 3 bases; unmatched bases: 2. The CDR3 sequence is 12 residues long. CDR3 coding DNA: TGCAGCGGGACAGGGGGGGACACTGAAGCTTTCTTT. Its protein is CSGTGGDTEAFF.

The chain joins TRBV5-1 to TRBJ2-3, with 9 bases that match TRBD2. V gave up 0 bases and J gave up 12 bases; unmatched junction bases: 11. The CDR3 contains 15 residues. Germline CDR1 SGHRS, CDR2 YFSETQ. CDR3 nucleotides: TGCGCCAGCAGCTTGGCTCTAGCGGGGCAAGAGACCCAGTATTTT. Protein product: CASSLALAGQETQYF.

This clonotype was seen repeatedly, ten times or more. Written as DNA, the CDR3 is TGTGCCAGCAGCCCTAATGCGATGGAGACCCAGTACTTC. The encoded protein is CASSPNAMETQYF. This chain connects TRBV7-3 to TRBJ2-5; D ambiguous. The V end was cut by 5 bases, the J end by 5 bases, with 12 bases between. CDR1 and CDR2 from the germline V gene are SGHTA and FQGTGA. The length of the CDR3 is 13 residues.

This clonotype was recorded at least ten times. As DNA, the CDR3 is TGTGCCAGCAGCCTCAGACAGGGACTCTCTGGAAACACCATATATTTT. As protein: CASSLRQGLSGNTIYF. This sequence joins TRBV7-8 and TRBJ1-3, with 7 positions matching TRBD1. Germline CDR1 and CDR2: SGHVS and FQNEAQ. This CDR3 contains 16 residues. J lost 0 bases, V lost 5 bases, and 7 bases had no gene match.

This clonotype came up many times. The gene calls are TRBV29-1 and TRBJ1-1; D remains ambiguous. The CDR3 contains 12 residues. Germline-derived CDR1 and CDR2 are SQVTM and ANQGSEA. V gave up 3 bases and J gave up 1 base, with 6 bases separating them. This CDR3 is CSVEGENTEAFF. The CDR3 nucleotides read TGCAGCGTTGAGGGCGAGAACACTGAAGCTTTCTTT.

The chain recombines TRBV10-3 with TRBJ2-5; weak D call: TRBD1 (5 bases). V shed 10 bases and J shed 2 bases, with 17 bases lying between them. Germline V CDR1 and CDR2: ENHRY, SYGVKD. The CDR3 covers 14 residues. DNA for the CDR3: TGTGCCAGCAGGGCGACAGCCAGACAAGAGACCCAGTACTTC. Translating it yields CASRATARQETQYF.

The V and J genes are TRBV29-1 and TRBJ2-6; D is uncertain. Germline V gene sequence: CDR1 SQVTM, CDR2 ANQGSEA. This CDR3 region has 12 residues. The CDR3 sequence: CSPDVGANVLTF. CDR3 DNA: TGCAGTCCGGACGTCGGGGCCAACGTCCTGACTTTC.

The table lists this clonotype with a few counts. This chain uses TRBV10-1 with TRBJ2-5; unclear D gene. V was cut by 2 bases and J by 4 bases, with 11 bases left in between. The CDR3 is made up of 14 amino acids. Looked up from germline, CDR1 is WNHNN and CDR2 is SYGVQD (reference sequence). CDR3 in amino acids: CASSESTPPETQYF. CDR3 nucleotide sequence: TGCGCCAGCAGTGAGAGCACCCCCCCAGAGACCCAGTACTTC.

This clonotype was counted many times. The chain recombines TRBV29-1 with TRBJ2-5; D may match TRBD1 or TRBD2 (5 bases each). Germline-derived CDR1 and CDR2 are SQVTM and ANQGSEA. V was cut by 7 bases and J by 7 bases, with 13 bases left in between. This CDR3 has 11 amino acids. The CDR3 DNA reads as TGCAGCGGCCTCGGGGCTGGGACCCAGTACTTC. Translated, it gives CSGLGAGTQYF.

In its sample, this clonotype was seen many times. This chain connects TRBV9 to TRBJ1-2; D possibly corresponds to TRBD1 (6 bases). With 0 bases removed from V and 7 bases from J, the gap between germline ends came to 10 bases. The germline CDR1 and CDR2 sequences are SGDLS and YYNGEE. The CDR3 consists of 13 residues. The chain's CDR3 is CASSVDRDGGYTF. The CDR3 DNA reads TGTGCCAGCAGCGTAGACAGGGATGGTGGCTACACCTTC.

The sample holds many counts of this clonotype. The chain joins TRBV15 to TRBJ1-1; D remains unclear. The V and J ends lost 5 bases and 0 bases respectively, with 7 bases between them. Germline assignment: CDR1 LNHNV and CDR2 YYDKDF (reference sequence). This CDR3 is built from 13 residues. The CDR3 sequence is CATSERMNTEAFF. The CDR3 DNA follows: TGTGCCACCAGCGAGCGAATGAACACTGAAGCTTTCTTT.